The T cell receptor beta chain described here comes from a study of identical twins. As to this clonotype: Antigen: not known.

TCRdb re-called the 5' RACE reads through MiXCR, storing one row per CDR3 protein. The data contain a few hundred thousand distinct CDR3 sequences, 15% to 20% of them singletons. Study results and caveats: Cross-sectional statistical analysis, not tracking of the same donors, underpinned the conclusions.

Germline V CDR1 and CDR2: MDHEN, SYDVKM. V was clipped by 5 bases and J by 4 bases; unmatched bases: 7. This CDR3 has 15 amino acids. The receptor comes from a man aged 45-65 years in good health. The gene calls are TRBV28 and TRBJ2-1; 8 nucleotides line up with TRBD1. Sequenced sample: naive T cells sorted from blood. CDR3 nucleotide sequence: TGTGCCAGCAGTCACGGACAGGGAAGGTACAATGAGCAGTTCTTC. Translated: CASSHGQGRYNEQFF.